This TCR beta chain originates from a study of T cell responses to AZD1222 COVID-19 vaccine (dated by TCRdb to about 2021). With respect to the entire study: A total of about 230 trial participants underwent TCR sequencing, of whom about 200 received two doses of AZD1222 and 26 received two doses of the MenACWY control vaccine. Trial participants were enrolled by age into 18-55, 56-69 and 70-plus year subgroups, with approximately 160, 26 and 62 TCR-sequenced participants respectively.

On this clone itself: Its specific antigen is unknown. Base qualities were left out, and no much larger clone turns up one base away.

V lost 3 bases and J lost 4 bases, and the count of bases not matched to a germline gene is 4. Taken from the germline V gene, the CDR1 and CDR2 loops are SGHNT and YENEEA. Reading from cysteine to phenylalanine, the CDR3 counts 16 amino acids. This entry keeps only the CDR3 DNA: 48 bases, framed from base 1. General conclusions and limits of the study: Most participants were white British and females outnumbered males, and the authors suggested that clonal diversity may have been underestimated. Vaccine-associated CD4 TCRs spanned the whole spike protein, with dominant responses in regions 160-218 and 743-854. Because no samples from the day 14 peak response were available, repertoires could be characterized only after the peak T cell response. Reportedly, close to half of the unique spike-specific TCRs recognized epitopes lying outside the regions that are mutated in the B.1.351 and B.1.1.7 variants. After two AZD1222 doses, both the breadth and the depth of spike-specific TCRs were significantly higher than at day 0 and than in MenACWY recipients. The 56-69-year group was small, and its depth increase did not reach significance, likely because of low power. Conclusions about previously exposed vaccinees are limited, since just a handful of AZD1222 recipients were seropositive for SARS-CoV-2 at baseline.

The CDR3 regions of human TCRbeta chains were analyzed by immunosequencing. Per the original workflow: TCRs in the repertoires were matched against a reference library of SARS-CoV-2-specific TCRs that had been generated with the MIRA antigen-specificity platform. Breadth meant the fraction of unique TCRs that were SARS-CoV-2-associated, whereas depth meant the fraction of total T cells that were SARS-CoV-2-associated. Using the MIRA data, each spike-specific TCR was assigned both to the spike region to which the TCR was reactive and to a CD4 or CD8 class. Log10-transformed breadth and depth values were compared by one-way ANOVA with Sidak's multiple comparisons tests. The source is immuneACCESS, and TCRdb retained only in-frame sequences with V and J called. Part of the clones is not carried over; for the studies checked, unresolved V genes explain less than half of this, and the remainder is unexplained. V, J and clone size reflect that table, while D and trimming were determined from the DNA. The sample table records 100,000 to 150,000 clones; roughly 90% of these occur just once. Over 8.5% of the sample goes to the ten largest clones.

The intended sense of this specimen's time point label: baseline before first vaccination. The treatment or condition label, read with the paper, signifies: meningococcal conjugate vaccine given as trial control. Vaccinee samples came from UK trials COV001 and COV002, including a single-blind randomized controlled phase 2/3 trial of AZD1222 (ChAdOx1 nCoV-19) in healthy adults. Trial participant PBMC samples were collected at day 0 and day 28 after the second dose for TCRbeta chain sequencing. The chain joins TRBV11-3 to TRBJ1-6; a stretch of 9 junction bases matches TRBD1. The clonotype comes from an adult in good health. This sample comprised peripheral blood, obtained on day 0 of MenACWY control vaccination. The DNA is as follows: TGTGCCAGCAGCTTCCGGACAGGGGAATATAATTCACCCCTCCACTTT. Translated, it gives CASSFRTGEYNSPLHF.